These 3 T cell receptor beta chains were all obtained from the same sample, sequenced in a study of blood T cell repertoires in COVID-19. Method: immunoSEQ multiplex PCR; TCRdb's copy keeps in-frame clones and lacks some. The sample contains some 190,000 clones, less than 85% of which appear only once. The source material was PBMCs or T cells enriched from blood (not recorded which). The receptors were sampled from a woman in her thirties who had recovered from COVID-19.

The chain's CDR3 is CASSQYEVGANEQFF. The CDR3 region has the DNA TGTGCCAGCAGCCAATACGAGGTAGGGGCCAATGAGCAGTTCTTC. V is TRBV3-1 (or the pseudogene TRBV3-2) and J is TRBJ2-1, with a weak D call TRBD1 (5 bases). In germline, CDR1 is LGHDT, CDR2 YNNKEL (reference sequence). The CDR3 contains 15 residues. V was clipped by 2 bases and J by 6 bases, with 14 bases between them.

V and J are TRBV29-1 and TRBJ1-1; no definite D call. There are 13 residues in the CDR3. In germline, CDR1 is SQVTM, CDR2 ANQGSEA. Trimming stripped 1 base from V and 5 bases from J, with 11 bases between. CDR3 DNA: TGCAGCGTTGAAGGGCGGGTTTGGACTGAAGCTTTCTTT. This gives the protein CSVEGRVWTEAFF.

The gene calls are TRBV5-1 and TRBJ1-3, with no clear D. This CDR3 has 15 residues. Germline V gene sequence: CDR1 SGHRS, CDR2 YFSETQ. Trimming shortened V by 0 bases and J by 0 bases, and 7 bases separated the two germline ends. The CDR3: CASSLARSSGNTIYF. The CDR3 bases are TGCGCCAGCAGCTTGGCCCGGTCCTCTGGAAACACCATATATTTT.